The T cell receptor (beta chain) under discussion was sequenced for a study of shared clonotypes between healthy human individuals. It was into CD45RA+ naive and CD45RA-negative memory subsets that the CD4+ cells were split. Of note for this clone: Distinct nucleotide sequences in the sample also encode this CDR3.

As processed by the authors: In the immunoSEQ data, sequences were junction-only and lacked quality scores, so filtering differed. The assay was immunoSEQ multiplex PCR, and TCRdb's table has in-frame clones only and misses some. The DNA was the basis for D and trimming; V, J and clone size are from that table. The sample contains 950,000 to 1,200,000 clones, 77% of which appear only once. J lost 1 base, V lost 4 bases, and 1 base had no gene match. Looked up from germline, CDR1 is LNHDA and CDR2 is SQIVND (reference sequence). The CDR3 has 16 residues. This receptor was identified in a man younger than 30 in good health. Some clones in this sample may be carry-over from other donors' samples. The chain links TRBV19 to TRBJ2-2; TRBD2 matches 12 bases. Specimen: memory CD4+ T cells from PBMCs. Subset defined: CD45RA-negative fraction. In nucleotides, the CDR3 is TGTGCCAGTAGTACGACTAGCGGGAGGAACACCGGGGAGCTGTTTTTT. Protein product: CASSTTSGRNTGELFF.